The clone carrying this TCR beta chain was seen ten or more times. No antigen is known for it. These data originate in a study of T-cell reconstitution after alpha-beta-depleted transplantation in children. Overall study results and limits: It was reported that alpha-beta T cells came from several hundred expanded graft clones (about two months after transplant). Newly produced T cells mostly accounted for T-cell counts and diversity one year post-transplant.

The germline V gene encodes CDR1 MNHEY and CDR2 SVGEGT. This CDR3 has 16 amino acids. V gave up 6 bases and J gave up 6 bases, with 20 bases separating them. For TCRbeta, the library was prepared with unique molecular identifiers. TCRdb processed the PCR reads anew with MiXCR; each CDR3 protein has one entry. Among 25,000 to 30,000 distinct CDR3 sequences listed, around 6.3% were seen once. The sequence was obtained from a male patient aged 5 to 17 who had a stem cell transplant for acute myeloid leukemia, so the T cells may come from the graft donor. V gene TRBV6-2 or TRBV6-3 combines with J gene TRBJ2-2; D could derive from TRBD1 or TRBD2 (5 bases each). The sequencing here drew on PBMCs, mostly from graft donor cells, taken 180 days after TCRalphabeta/CD19-depleted stem cell transplant. The CDR3 protein is CASSIFEGIVPGELFF. The CDR3 nucleotides are TGTGCCAGCAGCATCTTCGAGGGGATCGTACCCGGGGAGCTGTTTTTT.